These T cell receptor beta chains were read from a single sample in a study of T cell responses to AZD1222 COVID-19 vaccine. The assay was immunoSEQ multiplex PCR, and TCRdb's table has in-frame clones only and misses some. The data hold 130,000 or so clones, with over 90% observed a single time. The sample was peripheral blood, taken on day 0 of MenACWY control vaccination. The source of these receptors is an adult in good health. Each CDR3 is given with its conserved first and last residue. D genes are given only for firm matches. The size field is filled for only some rows; it gives once, few, many or a size class.

clone size	D gene	V gene	J gene	CDR3 protein	CDR3 DNA
-	-	TRBV2	TRBJ1-6	CASRENSPLHF	TGTGCCAGCAGGGAGAATTCACCCCTCCACTTT
-	-	TRBV11-3	TRBJ2-7	CASSSTNLGSTGEQYF	TGTGCCAGCAGCTCAACAAACCTTGGATCGACCGGCGAGCAGTACTTC
-	-	TRBV19	TRBJ1-1	CASSIERVTEAFF	TGTGCCAGTAGTATTGAAAGGGTCACTGAAGCTTTCTTT
once	TRBD2	TRBV28	TRBJ2-1	CASSKAGYNEQFF	TGTGCCAGCAGTAAAGCGGGGTACAATGAGCAGTTCTTC
-	-	TRBV27	TRBJ1-5	CASRDRWGSGNQPQHF	TGTGCCAGCAGGGACCGTTGGGGTTCGGGCAATCAGCCCCAGCATTTT
-	-	TRBV12-3/TRBV12-4	TRBJ1-5	CASSPQINQPQHF	TGTGCCAGCAGTCCCCAGATCAATCAGCCCCAGCATTTT
-	TRBD1	TRBV28	TRBJ1-5	CASSSDRASNQPQHF	TGTGCCAGCAGCTCGGACAGGGCTAGCAATCAGCCCCAGCATTTT
-	-	TRBV28	TRBJ1-5	CASSFQKKGNQPQHF	TGTGCCAGCAGTTTTCAAAAGAAGGGCAATCAGCCCCAGCATTTT
-	-	TRBV5-1	TRBJ1-1	CASSSMGSNTEAFF	TGCGCCAGCAGCTCAATGGGGAGCAACACTGAAGCTTTCTTT
-	-	TRBV7-2	TRBJ1-1	CASSLATWNTEAFF	TGTGCCAGCAGCTTAGCGACTTGGAACACTGAAGCTTTCTTT
-	TRBD1	TRBV5-6	TRBJ2-7	CASSLDRERYEQYF	TGTGCCAGCAGCCTGGACAGGGAGCGCTACGAGCAGTACTTC
-	-	TRBV27	TRBJ1-2	CASSLNAQYGYTF	TGTGCCAGCAGTTTAAACGCTCAGTATGGCTACACCTTC
-	-	TRBV4-1	TRBJ1-1	CASSHKSSGTEAFF	TGCGCCAGCAGCCACAAGTCGAGTGGCACTGAAGCTTTCTTT
once	-	TRBV9	TRBJ1-1	CASSPHGVSGPNTEAFF	TGTGCCAGCAGCCCTCACGGGGTTTCGGGGCCGAACACTGAAGCTTTCTTT
-	-	TRBV2	TRBJ1-1	CASSEWQGRTEAFF	TGTGCCAGCAGTGAATGGCAGGGGAGGACTGAAGCTTTCTTT
-	-	TRBV9	TRBJ2-1	CASSRDPGSYNEQFF	TGTGCCAGCAGCCGGGACCCTGGCTCCTACAATGAGCAGTTCTTC
-	-	TRBV6-1	TRBJ2-7	CASSDLTRGYEQYF	TGTGCCAGCAGTGACCTGACAAGGGGATACGAGCAGTACTTC
-	TRBD1	TRBV28	TRBJ1-2	CAIEDRVNYGYTF	TGTGCCATCGAGGACAGGGTTAACTATGGCTACACCTTC
-	-	TRBV2	TRBJ1-2	CANTLDGGMLTF	TGTGCCAACACTCTGGACGGCGGGATGCTCACCTTC
-	TRBD1	TRBV6-2/TRBV6-3	TRBJ1-2	CASSFDRAGYTF	TGTGCCAGCAGCTTTGACAGGGCGGGCTACACCTTC
-	-	TRBV7-9	TRBJ1-5	CASSLGGINQPQHF	TGTGCCAGCAGCCTCGGGGGGATCAATCAGCCCCAGCATTTT
-	-	TRBV2	TRBJ1-5	CASSRDGRNQPQHF	TGTGCCAGCAGTCGGGACGGACGCAATCAGCCCCAGCATTTT
-	TRBD1	TRBV2	TRBJ2-3	CASSGRDRGQRDTQYF	TGTGCCAGCAGTGGGAGAGACAGGGGGCAGAGAGATACGCAGTATTTT
-	TRBD1	TRBV6-2/TRBV6-3	TRBJ1-2	CASSRRDRYGYTF	TGTGCCAGCAGTCGCCGGGACAGATATGGCTACACCTTC
-	-	TRBV19	TRBJ2-3	CASSKGWGTDTQYF	TGTGCCAGTAGTAAGGGTTGGGGCACAGATACGCAGTATTTT
-	-	TRBV7-9	TRBJ1-1	CASSRGTEAFF	TGTGCCAGCAGCCGCGGCACTGAAGCTTTCTTT
-	-	TRBV25-1	TRBJ1-6	CASSERQGFSPLHF	TGTGCCAGCAGTGAGAGGCAGGGATTCTCACCCCTCCACTTT
-	-	TRBV20-1	TRBJ2-7	CSASAGRSGTEQYF	TGCAGTGCTAGTGCAGGGAGGTCGGGGACCGAGCAGTACTTC
-	-	TRBV28	TRBJ1-2	CASSTRGLGYGYTF	TGTGCCAGCAGCACAAGGGGGTTGGGCTATGGCTACACCTTC
-	-	TRBV19	TRBJ2-2	CASSDGLNTGELFF	TGTGCCAGTAGTGATGGACTAAACACCGGGGAGCTGTTTTTT
-	-	TRBV29-1	TRBJ1-1	CSVGGRSEAFF	TGCAGCGTTGGGGGGAGGTCTGAAGCTTTCTTT
-	TRBD2	TRBV2	TRBJ2-5	CASRPGLASETQYF	TGTGCCAGCAGGCCGGGACTAGCTTCGGAGACCCAGTACTTC
-	-	TRBV30	TRBJ2-7	CAWSIRGGNEQYF	TGTGCCTGGAGTATTAGGGGGGGGAACGAGCAGTACTTC
-	-	TRBV5-1	TRBJ2-7	CASSRDQSSYEQYF	TGCGCCAGCAGCCGTGACCAGAGCTCCTACGAGCAGTACTTC
-	-	TRBV5-6	TRBJ2-3	CASSLTGLGTQYF	TGTGCCAGCAGCTTGACTGGTCTGGGTACGCAGTATTTT